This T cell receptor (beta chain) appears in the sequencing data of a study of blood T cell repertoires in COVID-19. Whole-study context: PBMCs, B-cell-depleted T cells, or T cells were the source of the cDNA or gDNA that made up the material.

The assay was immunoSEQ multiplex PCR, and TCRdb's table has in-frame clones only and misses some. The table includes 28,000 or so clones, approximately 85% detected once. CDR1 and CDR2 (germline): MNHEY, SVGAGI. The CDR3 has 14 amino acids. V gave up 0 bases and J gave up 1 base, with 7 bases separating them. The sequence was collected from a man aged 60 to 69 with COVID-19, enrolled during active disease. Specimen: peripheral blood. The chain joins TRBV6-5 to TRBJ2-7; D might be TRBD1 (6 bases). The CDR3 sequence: CASSYSGGSYEQYF. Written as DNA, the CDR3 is TGTGCCAGCAGTTACTCAGGGGGATCCTACGAGCAGTACTTC.